The 23 T cell receptor beta chains below come from one sample, sequenced in a study of blood T cell repertoires in COVID-19. Profiling relied on immunoSEQ multiplex PCR, and the TCRdb table lists in-frame clones only, not all of them. The sample includes a few hundred thousand clones, about 82% of them seen just once. What was sequenced was peripheral blood. All receptors come from a woman older than 75 with acute or convalescent COVID-19.

V usage is TRBV19 and J usage is TRBJ2-5; D perhaps matches TRBD2 (5 bases). The V end was cut by 5 bases, the J end by 5 bases, with 15 bases between. The CDR3 spans 14 residues. Germline lookup yields CDR1 LNHDA and CDR2 SQIVND (reference sequence). CDR3: CASSARGARETQYF. In DNA form, the CDR3 reads TGTGCCAGTAGTGCCCGGGGAGCCCGGGAGACCCAGTACTTC.

The genes are TRBV3-1 (or the pseudogene TRBV3-2) and TRBJ1-1; D unresolved. Germline CDR1 reads LGHDT; CDR2 reads YNNKEL (reference sequence). The V and J ends lost 0 bases and 11 bases respectively, with 10 bases between them. The CDR3 has 12 amino acids. The CDR3 DNA reads as TGTGCCAGCAGCCAAGATCCCCCCCGGGCTTTCTTT. Its translation: CASSQDPPRAFF.

CDR3 amino acids: CASRTVVGETQYF. The CDR3 bases are TGTGCCAGCAGGACAGTAGTCGGCGAGACCCAGTACTTC. V is TRBV2 and J is TRBJ2-5; TRBD1 is a possible D gene (5 bases). The CDR3 totals 13 residues. Germline CDR1 and CDR2: SNHLY and FYNNEI. Trimming shortened V by 6 bases and J by 5 bases, and 13 bases separated the two germline ends.

The CDR3 here is CASSQPGLSEQFF. The CDR3 region has the DNA TGTGCCAGTAGTCAGCCGGGACTCAGTGAGCAGTTCTTC. This sequence joins TRBV19 and TRBJ2-1; tentatively, D is TRBD2 (6 bases). CDR3 size: 13 residues. Germline V gene sequence: CDR1 LNHDA, CDR2 SQIVND (reference sequence). V lost 5 bases to trimming and J lost 9 bases, with 14 bases between them.

The V gene is TRBV29-1, the J gene TRBJ2-3; perhaps TRBD2 as D (6 bases). Trimming stripped 7 bases from V and 4 bases from J, with 15 bases between. This CDR3 has 13 residues. CDR1 and CDR2 (germline): SQVTM, ANQGSEA. As DNA, the CDR3 is TGCAGCGCGTTCGGGGGAGGTTCAGATACGCAGTATTTT. It codes for CSAFGGGSDTQYF.

V and J are TRBV28 and TRBJ2-7; TRBD2 agrees at 10 bases. This CDR3 region has 15 residues. V was clipped by 6 bases and J by 3 bases; unmatched bases: 8. Germline CDR1 is MDHEN and CDR2 is SYDVKM. The CDR3: CASSQAGGPYYEQYF. For the CDR3, the DNA is TGTGCCAGCAGCCAAGCGGGAGGGCCGTACTACGAGCAGTACTTC.

The chain has TRBV18 and TRBJ1-1; TRBD1 matches at 8 bases. V lost 3 bases to trimming and J lost 6 bases; unmatched junction nucleotides: 3. Germline assignment: CDR1 KGHSH and CDR2 LQKENI. This CDR3 has 13 residues. The CDR3 DNA reads as TGTGCCAGCTCACCTACAGGGGGGGCTGAAGCTTTCTTT. This codes for CASSPTGGAEAFF.

The rearrangement links TRBV5-8 to TRBJ1-5; 7 bases are shared with TRBD1. V shed 2 bases and J 5 bases; nucleotides not matched to a gene: 4. Germline lookup yields CDR1 SGHTS and CDR2 YDEGEE. This CDR3 is built from 14 residues. The CDR3 DNA follows: TGTGCCAGCAGCTTCAGGGGGGCGGATCAGCCCCAGCATTTT. Translating it yields CASSFRGADQPQHF.

The chain links TRBV9 to TRBJ2-1, with D possibly being TRBD1 (5 bases). Trimming removed 4 bases from V and 2 bases from J, with 16 bases in between. Per germline, CDR1 SGDLS and CDR2 YYNGEE. The CDR3 runs to 16 residues. The CDR3 loop is CASSPTDSLTYNEQFF. CDR3 nucleotide sequence: TGTGCCAGCAGCCCTACTGACAGCTTAACCTACAATGAGCAGTTCTTC.

This chain connects TRBV2 to TRBJ2-1, with D tentatively TRBD2 (6 bases). In germline, CDR1 is SNHLY, CDR2 FYNNEI. V lost 6 bases to trimming and J lost 7 bases, with 16 bases between them. The CDR3 loop spans 14 amino acids. The DNA of the CDR3 is TGTGCCAGCAGGGAGGGGACCGTAAGAAATGAGCAGTTCTTC. It codes for CASREGTVRNEQFF.

The rearrangement uses TRBV18 and TRBJ2-1; 10 nucleotides align to TRBD1. The V gene end was trimmed by 1 base and the J gene end by 3 bases; junction bases not matched to a gene: 3. Germline V lookup: CDR1 KGHSH, CDR2 LQKENI. The CDR3 sequence is 16 residues long. The DNA of the CDR3 is TGTGCCAGCTCACCACTGGACAGGGGGGTCTACAATGAGCAGTTCTTC. It yields the protein CASSPLDRGVYNEQFF. The full variable domain, completed using reference TRBV18 and TRBJ2-1, is NAGVMQNPRHLVRRRGQEARLRCSPMKGHSHVYWYRQLPEEGLKFMVYLQKENIIDESGMPKERFSAEFPKEGPSILRIQQVVRGDSAAYFCASSPLDRGVYNEQFFGPGTRLTVL.

This chain uses TRBV3-1 (or the pseudogene TRBV3-2) with TRBJ1-6; 9 nucleotides align to TRBD1. The V gene end was trimmed by 7 bases and the J gene end by 14 bases; junction bases not matched to a gene: 15. Per germline, CDR1 LGHDT and CDR2 YNNKEL (reference sequence). The CDR3 extends over 15 amino acids. Here the CDR3 DNA reads TGTGCCAGCACCCCCACTAGGACAGGGGCGATGTCCCTCCACTTT. Translation gives CASTPTRTGAMSLHF.

The chain combines TRBV19 with TRBJ1-4, with 7 bases matching TRBD1. Germline values: CDR1 LNHDA, CDR2 SQIVND (reference sequence). This CDR3 is built from 16 residues. V shed 10 bases, J shed 3 bases, and the junction held 14 bases outside the gene matches. The CDR3 sequence is CATRQGWGLSNEKLFF. For the CDR3, the DNA is TGTGCCACAAGACAGGGTTGGGGCTTGTCTAATGAAAAACTGTTTTTT.

This clone was detected only a few times. V gene TRBV6-5 combines with J gene TRBJ1-5; maybe TRBD1 (5 bases). This CDR3 is 16 amino acids long. Germline assignment: CDR1 MNHEY and CDR2 SVGAGI. Trimming shortened V by 4 bases and J by 0 bases, and 13 bases separated the two germline ends. This CDR3 reads CASSSFGHLSNQPQHF. The DNA of the CDR3 is TGTGCCAGCAGTTCCTTTGGACACCTTAGCAATCAGCCCCAGCATTTT.

Worth noting for this clone: The junction departs from the called germline gene at one end, perhaps through a read error. V gene TRBV6-5 combines with J gene TRBJ2-7; 9 nucleotides line up with TRBD2. Germline assignment: CDR1 MNHEY and CDR2 SVGAGI. This CDR3 has 16 amino acids. The CDR3 bases are TGTGCCAGCAGTTACTCACTAGCGGGCTCCTCCAACGAGCAGTACTTC. Protein: CASSYSLAGSSNEQYF.

A few counts support this clone. The rearrangement links TRBV5-6 to TRBJ2-7; D possibly corresponds to TRBD1 (6 bases). V lost 4 bases to trimming and J lost 1 base, with 15 bases between them. Germline assignment: CDR1 SGHDT and CDR2 YYEEEE. This CDR3 has 15 amino acids. The CDR3 nucleotides read TGTGCCAGCAGCCCCAGGGGCGACTCTTCCTACGAGCAGTACTTC. Encoded protein: CASSPRGDSSYEQYF.

The J gene is TRBJ2-7, the V gene TRBV7-2; 12 nucleotides agree with TRBD2. The V gene end was trimmed by 2 bases and the J gene end by 4 bases; junction bases not matched to a gene: 12. This CDR3 is built from 18 residues. Germline CDR1 reads SGHTA; CDR2 reads FQGNSA. This CDR3 reads CASSLWTSGEPGEYEQYF. The CDR3 DNA reads as TGTGCCAGCAGCTTATGGACTAGCGGGGAACCCGGGGAATACGAGCAGTACTTC.

The chain joins TRBV6-6 to TRBJ2-7; D is possibly TRBD1 (6 bases). CDR1 and CDR2 from the germline V gene are MNHNY and SVGAGI (reference sequence). V lost 2 bases, J lost 3 bases, and 11 bases lay in between. This CDR3 has 14 amino acids. CDR3 sequence (DNA): TGTGCCAGCAGTTACCAGAAACAGGGCTACGAGCAGTACTTC. This gives the protein CASSYQKQGYEQYF.

Here the CDR3 DNA reads TGTGCCAGCTCACCTCACCATCCGGGTGGACTGTTTTTT. This encodes CASSPHHPGGLFF. The chain combines TRBV18 with TRBJ1-4, with D unresolved. CDR1 is KGHSH, CDR2 LQKENI, per germline. CDR3 length: 13 residues. V gave up 3 bases and J gave up 13 bases, with 15 bases separating them.

This chain joins TRBV4-2 and TRBJ2-5; tentative D call: TRBD1 (5 bases). The V gene lost 1 base and the J gene lost 7 bases, with 13 bases spanning the gap. The CDR3 consists of 14 residues. Germline-derived CDR1 and CDR2 are LGHNA and YNFKEQ. The CDR3 sequence: CASSQATTVGTQYF. Written as DNA, the CDR3 is TGTGCCAGCAGCCAAGCTACGACAGTGGGGACCCAGTACTTC.

The V and J genes are TRBV9 and TRBJ1-2; 7 bases align to TRBD1. The CDR3 contains 14 residues. V trimming: 2 bases; J trimming: 2 bases; junction bases outside the gene matches: 3. Germline assignment: CDR1 SGDLS and CDR2 YYNGEE. CDR3 loop: CASSVMTGNYGYTF. In DNA, the CDR3 is TGTGCCAGCAGCGTGATGACAGGGAACTATGGCTACACCTTC.

This chain links TRBV6-1 with TRBJ2-7, with 8 bases that match TRBD1. The CDR3 loop spans 15 amino acids. The ends lost 2 bases at V and 1 base at J; junction bases unmatched: 4. CDR1 is MNHNS, CDR2 SASEGT, per germline. The CDR3 here is CASSERQGASYEQYF. The CDR3 DNA reads TGTGCCAGCAGTGAAAGGCAGGGGGCATCCTACGAGCAGTACTTC.

The genes are TRBV6-5 and TRBJ1-1; 7 nucleotides agree with TRBD1. Looked up from germline, CDR1 is MNHEY and CDR2 is SVGAGI. Losses at the gene ends were 3 bases for V and 0 bases for J; bases not matched to a gene: 7. This CDR3 spans 16 amino acids. CDR3 nucleotide sequence: TGTGCCAGCAGTTATTGGGACAGCTTCATGAACACTGAAGCTTTCTTT. It specifies CASSYWDSFMNTEAFF.